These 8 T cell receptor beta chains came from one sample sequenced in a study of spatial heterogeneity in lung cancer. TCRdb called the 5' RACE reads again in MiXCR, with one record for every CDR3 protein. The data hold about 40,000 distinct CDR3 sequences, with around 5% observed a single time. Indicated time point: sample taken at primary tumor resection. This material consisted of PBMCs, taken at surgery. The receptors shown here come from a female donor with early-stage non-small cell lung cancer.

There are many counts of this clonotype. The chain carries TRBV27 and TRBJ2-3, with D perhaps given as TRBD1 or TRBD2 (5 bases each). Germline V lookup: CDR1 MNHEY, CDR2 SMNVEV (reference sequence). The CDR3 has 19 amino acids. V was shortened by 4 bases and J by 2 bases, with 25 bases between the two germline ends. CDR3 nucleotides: TGTGCCAGCAGTTGGGGACCAACTTACGCAAACCCCCTCACAGATACGCAGTATTTT. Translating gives CASSWGPTYANPLTDTQYF.

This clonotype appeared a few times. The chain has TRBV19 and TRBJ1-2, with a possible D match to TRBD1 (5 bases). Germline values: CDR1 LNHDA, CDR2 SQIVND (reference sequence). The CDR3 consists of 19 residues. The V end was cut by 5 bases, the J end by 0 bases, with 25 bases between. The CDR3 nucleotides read TGTGCCAGTAGTCCGCACTACCAGGGATGGACATCCTCTAACTATGGCTACACCTTC. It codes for CASSPHYQGWTSSNYGYTF.

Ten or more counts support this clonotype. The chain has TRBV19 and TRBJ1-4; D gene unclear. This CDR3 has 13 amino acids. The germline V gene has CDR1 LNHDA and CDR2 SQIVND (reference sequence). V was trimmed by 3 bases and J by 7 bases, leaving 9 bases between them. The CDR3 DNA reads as TGTGCCAGTAGTATCCTGAAGTTTGAAAAACTGTTTTTT. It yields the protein CASSILKFEKLFF.

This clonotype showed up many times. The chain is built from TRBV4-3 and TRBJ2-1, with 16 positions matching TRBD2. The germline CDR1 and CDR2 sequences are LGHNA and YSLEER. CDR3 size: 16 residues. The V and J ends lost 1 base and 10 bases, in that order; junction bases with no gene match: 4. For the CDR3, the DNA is TGCGCCAGCAGCCAAGTGGGGACTAGCGGGGGGGCGGAGCAGTTCTTC. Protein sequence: CASSQVGTSGGAEQFF.

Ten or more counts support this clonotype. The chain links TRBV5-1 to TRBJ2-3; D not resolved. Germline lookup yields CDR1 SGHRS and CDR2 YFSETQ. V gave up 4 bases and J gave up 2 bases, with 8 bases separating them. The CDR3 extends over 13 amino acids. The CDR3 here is CASSGLFTDTQYF. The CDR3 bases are TGCGCCAGCAGCGGTCTCTTCACAGATACGCAGTATTTT.

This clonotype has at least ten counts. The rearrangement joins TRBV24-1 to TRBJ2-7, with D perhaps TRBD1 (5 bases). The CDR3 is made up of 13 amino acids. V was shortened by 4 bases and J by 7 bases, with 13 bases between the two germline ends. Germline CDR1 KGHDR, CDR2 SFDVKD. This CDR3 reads CATSEGGASEQYF. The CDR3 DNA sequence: TGTGCCACCAGTGAGGGTGGGGCATCGGAGCAGTACTTC.

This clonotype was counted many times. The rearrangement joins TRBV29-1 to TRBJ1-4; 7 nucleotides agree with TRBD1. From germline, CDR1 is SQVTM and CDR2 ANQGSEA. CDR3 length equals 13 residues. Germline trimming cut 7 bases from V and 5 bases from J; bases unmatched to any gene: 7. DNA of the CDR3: TGCAGCGCCAGGGACAGCGAAAATGAAAAACTGTTTTTT. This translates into CSARDSENEKLFF.

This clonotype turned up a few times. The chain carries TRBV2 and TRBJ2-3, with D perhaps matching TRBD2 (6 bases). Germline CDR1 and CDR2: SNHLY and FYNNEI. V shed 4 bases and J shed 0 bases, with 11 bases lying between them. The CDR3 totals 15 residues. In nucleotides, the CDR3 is TGTGCCAGCAGTGGGGGACTTCCTAGCACAGATACGCAGTATTTT. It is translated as CASSGGLPSTDTQYF.